One and the same sample provided the 8 T cell receptor beta chains below, sequenced in a study of T-cell reconstitution after alpha-beta-depleted transplantation in children. Unique molecular identifiers were used in preparing the TCRbeta library. TCRdb fed the PCR reads into MiXCR, producing one record per CDR3 protein. Of more than 450,000 distinct CDR3 sequences in the sample, approximately 16% are singletons; the top ten hold 3% to 4%. The sequencing here drew on PBMCs from the stem cell graft donor, taken from the stem cell graft. All receptors derive from a human donor who donated a stem cell graft to a child with acute lymphoblastic leukemia.

This clonotype has just a few counts. V gene TRBV20-1 combines with J gene TRBJ2-5, with 7 bases that match TRBD1. In germline, CDR1 is DFQATT, CDR2 SNEGSKA (reference sequence). With 5 bases clipped from V and 2 bases from J, the junction kept 8 bases outside the gene matches. CDR3 length: 14 residues. CDR3 coding DNA: TGCAGTGCTTGGAGACAGGGTAGGCAAGAGACCCAGTACTTC. Translation gives CSAWRQGRQETQYF.

This clonotype was seen a few times. The V and J genes are TRBV9 and TRBJ2-1, with 11 bases matching TRBD1. CDR1 SGDLS and CDR2 YYNGEE come from the germline V gene. The CDR3 extends over 14 amino acids. Losses at the gene ends were 7 bases for V and 6 bases for J; bases not matched to a gene: 6. CDR3 region: CASGGTGGPNEQFF. The CDR3 nucleotides read TGTGCCAGCGGAGGGACAGGGGGGCCCAATGAGCAGTTCTTC.

This clonotype was counted a single time. This chain links TRBV2 with TRBJ1-2; D might be TRBD1 (5 bases). The V gene's germline CDR1 is SNHLY and CDR2 FYNNEI. The ends were cut back, 5 bases at V and 6 bases at J, with 16 bases in the middle. This CDR3 comprises 14 residues. CDR3 residues: CASSRGLLAHGYTF. CDR3 in DNA: TGTGCCAGCAGTAGGGGCCTCCTAGCCCATGGCTACACCTTC. Full variable domain (rest looked up from reference TRBV2 and TRBJ1-2): EPEVTQTPSHQVTQMGQEVILRCVPISNHLYFYWYRQILGQKVEFLVSFYNNEISEKSEIFDDQFSVERPDGSNFTLKIRSTKLEDSAMYFCASSRGLLAHGYTFGSGTRLTVV.

This clonotype occurred a few times. This sequence joins TRBV2 and TRBJ1-3, with 8 bases fitting TRBD1. The length of the CDR3 is 17 residues. V shed 6 bases, J shed 0 bases, and the junction held 10 bases outside the gene matches. CDR1 and CDR2 from the germline V gene are SNHLY and FYNNEI. The CDR3 bases are TGTGCCAGCAGAACCGGGACAGGTCTTTTCTCTGGAAACACCATATATTTT. Protein sequence: CASRTGTGLFSGNTIYF.

The chain combines TRBV12-3 or TRBV12-4 with TRBJ1-5; D uncertain. With 4 bases removed from V and 7 bases from J, the gap between germline ends came to 8 bases. This CDR3 has 12 amino acids. CDR3 amino acids: CASSYERQPQHF. As DNA, the CDR3 is TGTGCCAGCAGTTACGAGAGGCAGCCCCAGCATTTT.

J is TRBJ2-5 and V is TRBV5-1; no reliable D call. The CDR3 length is 11 residues. Trimming pared 4 bases from V and 3 bases from J, leaving 4 bases between. Germline V gene data show CDR1 as SGHRS and CDR2 as YFSETQ. This chain's CDR3 is CASSGKETQYF. The CDR3 DNA sequence: TGCGCCAGCAGCGGTAAAGAGACCCAGTACTTC. Based on the CDR3 plus reference TRBV5-1 and TRBJ2-5, the full variable domain is KAGVTQTPRYLIKTRGQQVTLSCSPISGHRSVSWYQQTPGQGLQFLFEYFSETQRNKGNFPGRFSGRQFSNSRSEMNVSTLELGDSALYLCASSGKETQYFGPGTRLLVL.

This clonotype was counted a few times. The chain links TRBV2 to TRBJ2-1; D is perhaps TRBD2 (5 bases). This CDR3 is built from 12 residues. V dropped 7 bases and J dropped 6 bases, with 10 bases sitting between them. Germline-derived CDR1 and CDR2 are SNHLY and FYNNEI. The CDR3, as DNA: TGTGCCAGCATCGGACTGGTCAATGAGCAGTTCTTC. Protein product: CASIGLVNEQFF.

This clonotype was counted only a few times. The V and J genes are TRBV12-3 or TRBV12-4 and TRBJ1-1, with D maybe TRBD1 (5 bases). Trimming removed 4 bases from V and 2 bases from J, with 11 bases in between. The CDR3 sequence is 14 residues long. The CDR3 sequence is CASSYRTTNTEAFF. The CDR3 DNA sequence: TGTGCCAGCAGTTATAGGACAACAAACACTGAAGCTTTCTTT.